The text below deals with one T cell receptor (beta chain). Original data processing: Cell counts per sample came from amplifying reference gene primers. The assay was immunoSEQ multiplex PCR, and TCRdb's table has in-frame clones only and misses some. That table supplies the V and J calls and clone size; D and trimming were determined from the DNA. Of 200,000 to 300,000 clones in the sample, about 83% are singletons; the top ten hold roughly 5%. This record comes from a study of blood T cell repertoires in COVID-19. Turning to the study itself: PBMCs, B-cell-depleted T cells, or T cells provided the cDNA or gDNA that made up the material.

V was pared by 4 bases and J by 8 bases, with 5 bases of the junction left unmatched. The germline CDR1 and CDR2 sequences are SGHNT and YENEEA. The CDR3 is 13 residues long. Material for sequencing was peripheral blood. This TCR derives from a human donor in a cohort sampled during active COVID-19. The genes are TRBV11-3 and TRBJ2-1, with TRBD1 matching 7 bases. CDR3 nucleotides: TGTGCCAGCAGCTCCCGGACAGGCCATGAGCAGTTCTTC. It yields the protein CASSSRTGHEQFF.